This passage covers 2 T cell receptor beta chains from one sample sequenced in a study of T cell responses to AZD1222 COVID-19 vaccine. Assay used: immunoSEQ multiplex PCR; TCRdb lists only in-frame clones, some missing. The table records roughly 98,000 clones, approximately 84% of them present only once. The material was peripheral blood, obtained 28 days after the second AZD1222 dose. These receptors were collected from an adult who received the AZD1222 COVID-19 vaccine.

This clone was picked up one time. V is TRBV3-1 (or the pseudogene TRBV3-2) and J is TRBJ2-5, with 10 positions matching TRBD2. The V gene end was trimmed by 2 bases and the J gene end by 2 bases; junction bases not matched to a gene: 11. CDR1 and CDR2 from the germline V gene are LGHDT and YNNKEL (reference sequence). This CDR3 has 18 residues. DNA for the CDR3: TGTGCCAGCAGCCAATTTCTAGCGGGAGCGGATGGGCAAGAGACCCAGTACTTC. It encodes CASSQFLAGADGQETQYF.

This clone turned up a few times. J is TRBJ2-2 and V is TRBV14; 13 positions match TRBD2. Germline V gene sequence: CDR1 SGHDN, CDR2 FVKESK. The CDR3 has 16 residues. V was pared by 5 bases and J by 8 bases, with 8 bases of the junction left unmatched. The CDR3 region is CASSLRLAGGRGELFF. The CDR3 region has the DNA TGTGCCAGCAGCTTGCGACTAGCGGGAGGTAGGGGGGAGCTGTTTTTT.